This T cell receptor (beta chain) comes out of a study of T cells in pancreatic ductal adenocarcinoma. The study's findings and limits: Mean clonality was approximately 0.12 in tumors and about 0.07 in blood, not significantly different. Unique clonotypes were roughly 8-fold more numerous in blood than in tumor. Tumor-versus-blood clonality comparisons may be biased toward lower tumor diversity. The resected cohort was biased toward the minority with early-stage disease.

Note on this clone: The antigen is not known.

CDR3 length: 15 residues. V lost 10 bases, J lost 2 bases, and 13 bases stayed unmatched. Germline CDR1 is LNHDA and CDR2 is SQIVND (reference sequence). Clones were read by immunoSEQ multiplex PCR, and TCRdb kept only the in-frame ones, dropping some. This repertoire shows some 16,000 clones, about 90% found once; its top ten account for approximately 15%. Selected pancreatic ductal adenocarcinoma patients had undergone surgery without neoadjuvant therapy. The V gene is TRBV19, the J gene TRBJ1-2; 7 positions agree with TRBD1. The origin of this receptor is a human donor with pancreatic ductal adenocarcinoma. Sequenced material: PBMCs. CDR3 nucleotide sequence: TGTGCCACCGGGACAGACCGAGATACCAACTATGGCTACACCTTC. Its protein is CATGTDRDTNYGYTF.